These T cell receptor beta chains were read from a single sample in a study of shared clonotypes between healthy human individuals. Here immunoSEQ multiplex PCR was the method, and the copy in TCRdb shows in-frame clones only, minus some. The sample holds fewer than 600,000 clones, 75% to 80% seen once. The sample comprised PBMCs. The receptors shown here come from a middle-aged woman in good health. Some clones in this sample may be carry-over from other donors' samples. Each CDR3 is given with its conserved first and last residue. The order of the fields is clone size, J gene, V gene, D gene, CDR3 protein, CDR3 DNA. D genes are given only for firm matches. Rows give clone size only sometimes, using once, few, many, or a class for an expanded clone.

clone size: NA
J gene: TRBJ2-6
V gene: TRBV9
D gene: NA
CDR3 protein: CASSVPGRHLPSGANVLTF
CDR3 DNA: TGTGCCAGCAGCGTACCGGGACGGCACCTGCCCTCTGGGGCCAACGTCCTGACTTTC

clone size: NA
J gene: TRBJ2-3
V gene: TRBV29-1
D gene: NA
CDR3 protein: CSVDRKQGSVDTQYF
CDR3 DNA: TGCAGCGTTGACCGGAAACAGGGATCGGTAGATACGCAGTATTTT

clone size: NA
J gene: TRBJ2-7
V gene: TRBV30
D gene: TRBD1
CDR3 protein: CAWSRRPGQGSYEQYF
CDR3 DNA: TGTGCCTGGAGCCGGCGACCGGGACAGGGGTCCTACGAGCAGTACTTC

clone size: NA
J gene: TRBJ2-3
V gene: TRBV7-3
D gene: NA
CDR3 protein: CASSSSGVTDAQYF
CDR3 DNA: TGTGCCAGCAGCTCCTCCGGGGTCACAGATGCGCAGTATTTT

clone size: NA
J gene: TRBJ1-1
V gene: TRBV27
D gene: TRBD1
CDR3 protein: CASSWDRGMTEAFF
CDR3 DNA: TGTGCCAGCAGTTGGGACAGGGGTATGACTGAAGCTTTCTTT

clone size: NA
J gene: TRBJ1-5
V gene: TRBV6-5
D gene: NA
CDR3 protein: CAISRDNNQPQHF
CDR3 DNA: TGTGCCATCAGCCGGGACAACAATCAGCCCCAGCATTTT

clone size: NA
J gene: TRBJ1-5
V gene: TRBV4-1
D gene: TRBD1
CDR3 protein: CASSARDSIQPQHF
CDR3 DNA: TGCGCCAGCAGCGCCCGGGACAGCATTCAGCCCCAGCATTTT

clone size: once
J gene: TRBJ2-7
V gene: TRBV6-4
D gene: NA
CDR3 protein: CASRFRLRSYEQYF
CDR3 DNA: TGTGCCAGCAGGTTCAGGCTACGTTCCTACGAGCAGTACTTC

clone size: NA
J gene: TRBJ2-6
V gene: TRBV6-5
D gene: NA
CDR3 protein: CASSLMRAGANVLTF
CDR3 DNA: TGTGCCAGCTCCCTTATGCGGGCTGGGGCCAACGTCCTGACTTTC

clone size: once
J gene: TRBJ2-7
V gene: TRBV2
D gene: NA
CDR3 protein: CASVKGYEQYF
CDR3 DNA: TGTGCCAGCGTAAAGGGCTACGAGCAGTACTTC

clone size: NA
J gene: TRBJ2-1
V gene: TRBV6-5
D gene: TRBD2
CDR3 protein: CASRSGGPPEQFF
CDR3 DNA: TGTGCCAGCAGATCGGGAGGGCCGCCTGAGCAGTTCTTC

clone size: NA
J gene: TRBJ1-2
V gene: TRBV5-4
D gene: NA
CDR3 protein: CASSKGVDGYTF
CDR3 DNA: TGTGCCAGCAGCAAAGGGGTTGACGGCTACACCTTC

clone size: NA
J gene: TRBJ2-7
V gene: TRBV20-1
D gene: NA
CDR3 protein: CSARRADEQYF
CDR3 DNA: TGCAGTGCTAGGCGGGCAGATGAGCAGTACTTC

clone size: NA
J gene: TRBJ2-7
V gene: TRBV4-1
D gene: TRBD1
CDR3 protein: CASSQTGPIYYEQYF
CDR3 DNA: TGCGCCAGCAGCCAGACAGGGCCTATCTACTACGAGCAGTACTTC

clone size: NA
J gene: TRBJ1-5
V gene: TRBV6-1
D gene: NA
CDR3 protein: CASGPWVSQGQPQHF
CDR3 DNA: TGTGCCAGCGGACCTTGGGTCTCCCAGGGTCAGCCCCAGCATTTT

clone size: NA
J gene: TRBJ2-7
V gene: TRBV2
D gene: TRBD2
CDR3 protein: CASKTLAGGGYEQYF
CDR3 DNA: TGTGCCAGCAAAACTCTAGCGGGAGGAGGTTACGAGCAGTACTTC

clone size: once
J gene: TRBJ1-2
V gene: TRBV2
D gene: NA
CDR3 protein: CASSDPRDYNYGYTF
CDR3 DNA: TGTGCCAGCAGTGACCCGCGGGATTATAACTATGGCTACACCTTC

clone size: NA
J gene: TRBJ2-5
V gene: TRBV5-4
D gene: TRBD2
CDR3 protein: CASSRGTSGPQSQETQYF
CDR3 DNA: TGTGCCAGCAGCAGGGGGACTAGCGGGCCCCAAAGTCAAGAGACCCAGTACTTC

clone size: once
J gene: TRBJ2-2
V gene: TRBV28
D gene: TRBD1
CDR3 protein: CASSLKGTGVYTGELFF
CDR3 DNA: TGTGCCAGCAGTTTGAAAGGGACAGGGGTGTACACCGGGGAGCTGTTTTTT

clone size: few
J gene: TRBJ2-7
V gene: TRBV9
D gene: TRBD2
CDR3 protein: CASSVGAGTYEQYF
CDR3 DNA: TGTGCCAGCAGCGTCGGAGCGGGGACCTACGAGCAGTACTTC

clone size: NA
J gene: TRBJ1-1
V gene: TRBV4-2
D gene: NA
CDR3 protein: CASSQAGEYMNTEAFF
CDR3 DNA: TGTGCCAGCAGCCAGGCGGGGGAATATATGAACACTGAAGCTTTCTTT

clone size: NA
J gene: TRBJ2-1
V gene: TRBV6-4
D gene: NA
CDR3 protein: CASSADHYNEQFF
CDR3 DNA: TGTGCCAGCAGTGCAGACCACTACAATGAGCAGTTCTTC

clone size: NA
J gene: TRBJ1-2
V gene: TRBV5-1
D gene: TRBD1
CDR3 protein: CASSRDRDEGYTF
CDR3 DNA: TGCGCCAGCAGCAGGGACAGGGATGAAGGCTACACCTTC

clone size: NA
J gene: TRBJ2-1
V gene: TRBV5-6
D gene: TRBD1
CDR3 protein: CASSPDRGWANEQFF
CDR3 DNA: TGTGCCAGCAGTCCAGACAGGGGTTGGGCCAATGAGCAGTTCTTC

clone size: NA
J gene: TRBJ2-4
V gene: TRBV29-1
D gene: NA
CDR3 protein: CSVEDRRGRAKNIQYF
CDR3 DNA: TGCAGCGTTGAAGATCGCAGAGGGAGAGCCAAAAACATTCAGTACTTC

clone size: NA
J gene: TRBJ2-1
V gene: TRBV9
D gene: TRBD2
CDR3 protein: CASSVQLAGGKNEQFF
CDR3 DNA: TGTGCCAGCAGCGTCCAACTAGCGGGAGGGAAGAATGAGCAGTTCTTC

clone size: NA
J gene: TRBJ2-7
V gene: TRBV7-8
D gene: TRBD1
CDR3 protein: CASSRTGTGSHEQYF
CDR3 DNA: TGTGCCAGCAGCCGAACCGGGACAGGGTCTCACGAGCAGTACTTC

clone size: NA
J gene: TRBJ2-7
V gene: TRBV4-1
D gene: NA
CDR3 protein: CASSQLSQVRTYEQYF
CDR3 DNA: TGCGCCAGCAGCCAACTCAGCCAGGTTAGGACCTACGAGCAGTACTTC

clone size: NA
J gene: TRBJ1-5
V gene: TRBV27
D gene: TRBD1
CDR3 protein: CASSTGQGAQGQPQHF
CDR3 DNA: TGTGCCAGCAGTACGGGACAGGGGGCGCAGGGTCAGCCCCAGCATTTT

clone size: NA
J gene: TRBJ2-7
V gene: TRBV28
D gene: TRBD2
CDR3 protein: CASRALTSGPYEQYF
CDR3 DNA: TGTGCCAGCAGGGCCCTTACTAGCGGTCCCTACGAGCAGTACTTC

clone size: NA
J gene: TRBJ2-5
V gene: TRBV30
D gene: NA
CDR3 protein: CAWSENLGGETQYF
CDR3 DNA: TGTGCCTGGAGCGAAAACTTAGGGGGGGAGACCCAGTACTTC

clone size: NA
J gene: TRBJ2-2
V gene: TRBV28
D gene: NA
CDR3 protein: CASHTGLTGELFF
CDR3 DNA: TGTGCCAGTCACACGGGACTCACCGGGGAGCTGTTTTTT

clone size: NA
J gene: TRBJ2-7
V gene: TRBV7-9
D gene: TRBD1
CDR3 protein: CASSLGAGGLGEQYF
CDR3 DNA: TGTGCCAGCAGCTTAGGGGCAGGGGGCCTTGGCGAGCAGTACTTC

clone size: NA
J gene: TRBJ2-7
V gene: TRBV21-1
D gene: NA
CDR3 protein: CASSKALRVRPYEQYF
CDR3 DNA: TGTGCCAGCAGCAAAGCGCTTCGGGTCCGGCCCTACGAGCAGTACTTC

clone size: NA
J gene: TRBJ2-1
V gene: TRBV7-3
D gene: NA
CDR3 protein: CASTPKVAPRYEQFF
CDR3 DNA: TGTGCCAGCACCCCTAAAGTAGCCCCACGCTATGAGCAGTTCTTC

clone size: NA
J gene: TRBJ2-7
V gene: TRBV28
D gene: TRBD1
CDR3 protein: CASSPRYRGLIHEQYF
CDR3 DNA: TGTGCCAGCAGCCCCCGGTACAGGGGATTGATCCACGAGCAGTACTTC

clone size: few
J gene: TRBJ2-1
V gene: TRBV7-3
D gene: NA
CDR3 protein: CASSPLDAGQFF
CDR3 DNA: TGTGCCAGCAGCCCCCTCGATGCCGGGCAGTTCTTC

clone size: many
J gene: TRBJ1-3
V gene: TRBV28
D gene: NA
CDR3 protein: CASSPQGQVYGNTIYF
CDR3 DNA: TGTGCCAGCAGTCCACAGGGACAAGTGTACGGAAACACCATATATTTT

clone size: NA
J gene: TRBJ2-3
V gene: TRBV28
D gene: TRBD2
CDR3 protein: CASSLGTSGRAFTDTQYF
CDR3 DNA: TGTGCCAGCAGCCTCGGGACTAGCGGAAGAGCTTTCACAGATACGCAGTATTTT

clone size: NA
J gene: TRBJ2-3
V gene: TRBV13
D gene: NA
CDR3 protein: CASSLGGWEIGPDTQYF
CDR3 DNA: TGTGCCAGCAGCTTAGGTGGGTGGGAGATCGGCCCAGATACGCAGTATTTT

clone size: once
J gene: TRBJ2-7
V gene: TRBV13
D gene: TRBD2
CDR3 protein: CASSRGLAGDEQYF
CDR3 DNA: TGTGCCAGCAGCCGGGGACTAGCGGGAGACGAGCAGTACTTC

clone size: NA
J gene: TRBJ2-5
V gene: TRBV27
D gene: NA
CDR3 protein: CASSLKGRAQETQYF
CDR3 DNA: TGTGCCAGCAGCCTAAAGGGCAGAGCCCAAGAGACCCAGTACTTC

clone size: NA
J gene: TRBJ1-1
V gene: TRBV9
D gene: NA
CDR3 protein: CASSVTGMNTEAFF
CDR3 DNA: TGTGCCAGCAGCGTTACAGGGATGAACACTGAAGCTTTCTTT

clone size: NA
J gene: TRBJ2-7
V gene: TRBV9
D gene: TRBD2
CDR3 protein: CASSVGSGSYEQYF
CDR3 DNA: TGTGCCAGCAGCGTAGGTAGCGGGAGTTACGAGCAGTACTTC

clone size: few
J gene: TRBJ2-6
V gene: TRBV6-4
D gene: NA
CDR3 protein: CASSDSGSSGANVLTF
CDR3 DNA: TGTGCCAGCAGTGACTCAGGAAGCTCTGGGGCCAACGTCCTGACTTTC

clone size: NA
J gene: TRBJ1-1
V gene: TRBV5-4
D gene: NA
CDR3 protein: CASSPTRTLNTEAFF
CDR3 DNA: TGTGCCAGCAGCCCCACACGAACCCTGAACACTGAAGCTTTCTTT

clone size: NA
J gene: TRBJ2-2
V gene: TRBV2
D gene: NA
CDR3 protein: CASSPRGLGGELFF
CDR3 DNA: TGTGCCAGCAGTCCCCGAGGACTGGGGGGGGAGCTGTTTTTT